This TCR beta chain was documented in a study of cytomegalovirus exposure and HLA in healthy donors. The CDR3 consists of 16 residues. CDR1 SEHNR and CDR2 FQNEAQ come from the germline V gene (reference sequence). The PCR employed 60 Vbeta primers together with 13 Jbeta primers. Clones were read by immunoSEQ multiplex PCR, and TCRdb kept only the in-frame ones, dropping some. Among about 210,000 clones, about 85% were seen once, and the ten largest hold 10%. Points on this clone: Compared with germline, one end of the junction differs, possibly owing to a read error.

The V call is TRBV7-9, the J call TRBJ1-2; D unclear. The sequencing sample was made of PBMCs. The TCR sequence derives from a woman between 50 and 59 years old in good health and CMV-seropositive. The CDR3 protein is CSSSEGAGAYLYGYTF. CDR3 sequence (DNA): TGTTCCAGCAGTGAGGGTGCAGGCGCCTATCTGTATGGCTACACCTTC.